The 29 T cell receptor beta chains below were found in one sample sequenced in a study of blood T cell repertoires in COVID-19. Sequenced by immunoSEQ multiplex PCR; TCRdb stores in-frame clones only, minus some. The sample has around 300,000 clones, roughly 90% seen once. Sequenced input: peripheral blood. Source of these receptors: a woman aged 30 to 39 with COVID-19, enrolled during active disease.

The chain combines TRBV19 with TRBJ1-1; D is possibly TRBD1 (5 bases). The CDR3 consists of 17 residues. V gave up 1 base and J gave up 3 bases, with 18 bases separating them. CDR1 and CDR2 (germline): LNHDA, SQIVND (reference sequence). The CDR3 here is CASSIAAGLGEDTEAFF. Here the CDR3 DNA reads TGTGCCAGTAGTATAGCTGCAGGTCTGGGGGAGGACACTGAAGCTTTCTTT.

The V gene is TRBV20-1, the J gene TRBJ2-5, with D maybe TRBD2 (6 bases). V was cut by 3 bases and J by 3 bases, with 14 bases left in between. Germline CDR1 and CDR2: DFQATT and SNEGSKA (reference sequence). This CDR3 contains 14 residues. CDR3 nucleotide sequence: TGCAGTGCTAGTTTGGGGGGAGTAAAAGAGACCCAGTACTTC. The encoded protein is CSASLGGVKETQYF.

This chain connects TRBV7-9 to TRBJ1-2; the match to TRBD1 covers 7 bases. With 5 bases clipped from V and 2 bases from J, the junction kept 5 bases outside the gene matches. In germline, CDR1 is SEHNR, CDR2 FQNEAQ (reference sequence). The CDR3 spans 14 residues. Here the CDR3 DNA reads TGTGCCAGCAGCCCCAAGGGACAGAACTATGGCTACACCTTC. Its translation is CASSPKGQNYGYTF.

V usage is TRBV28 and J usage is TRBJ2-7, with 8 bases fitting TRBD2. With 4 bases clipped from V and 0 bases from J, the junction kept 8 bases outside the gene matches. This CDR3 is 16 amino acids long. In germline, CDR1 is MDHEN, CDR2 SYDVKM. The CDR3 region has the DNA TGTGCCAGCAGTTACAATGGCGGGAGGCGCTCCTACGAGCAGTACTTC. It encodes CASSYNGGRRSYEQYF. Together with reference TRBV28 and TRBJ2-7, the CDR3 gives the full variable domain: DVKVTQSSRYLVKRTGEKVFLECVQDMDHENMFWYRQDPGLGLRLIYFSYDVKMKEKGDIPEGYSVSREKKERFSLILESASTNQTSMYLCASSYNGGRRSYEQYFGPGTRLTVT.

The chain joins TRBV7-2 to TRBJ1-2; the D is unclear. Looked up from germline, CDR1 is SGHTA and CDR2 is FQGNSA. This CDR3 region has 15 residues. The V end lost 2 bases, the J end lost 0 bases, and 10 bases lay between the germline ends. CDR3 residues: CASSLQRGANYGYTF. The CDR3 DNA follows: TGTGCCAGCAGCTTACAACGCGGAGCTAACTATGGCTACACCTTC. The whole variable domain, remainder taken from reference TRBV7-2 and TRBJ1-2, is GAGVSQSPSNKVTEKGKDVELRCDPISGHTALYWYRQSLGQGLEFLIYFQGNSAPDKSGLPSDRFSAERTGGSVSTLTIQRTQQEDSAVYLCASSLQRGANYGYTFGSGTRLTVV.

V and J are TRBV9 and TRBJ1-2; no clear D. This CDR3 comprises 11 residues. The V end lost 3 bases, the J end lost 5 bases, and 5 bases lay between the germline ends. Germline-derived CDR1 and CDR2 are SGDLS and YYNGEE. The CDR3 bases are TGTGCCAGCAGCGATCATTATGGCTACACCTTC. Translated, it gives CASSDHYGYTF.

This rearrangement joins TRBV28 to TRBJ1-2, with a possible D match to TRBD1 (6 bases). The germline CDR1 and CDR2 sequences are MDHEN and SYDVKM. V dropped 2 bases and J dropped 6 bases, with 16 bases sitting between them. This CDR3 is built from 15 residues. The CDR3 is CASSLVSGGYNGYTF. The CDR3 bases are TGTGCCAGCAGTTTAGTTTCGGGGGGCTATAATGGCTACACCTTC.

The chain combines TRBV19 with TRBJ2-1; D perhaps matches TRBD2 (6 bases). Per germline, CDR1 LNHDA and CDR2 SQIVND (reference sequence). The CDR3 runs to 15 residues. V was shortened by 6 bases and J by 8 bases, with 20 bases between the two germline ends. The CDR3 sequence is CASRITGALTDEQFF. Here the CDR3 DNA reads TGTGCCAGTAGAATAACGGGAGCATTGACCGATGAGCAGTTCTTC.

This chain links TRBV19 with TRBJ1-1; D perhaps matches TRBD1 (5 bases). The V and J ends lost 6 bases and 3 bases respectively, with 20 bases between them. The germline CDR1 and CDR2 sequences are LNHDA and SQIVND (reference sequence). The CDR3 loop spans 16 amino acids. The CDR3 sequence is CASRRTLQGAHTEAFF. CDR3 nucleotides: TGTGCCAGTAGGAGGACACTTCAAGGGGCTCACACTGAAGCTTTCTTT.

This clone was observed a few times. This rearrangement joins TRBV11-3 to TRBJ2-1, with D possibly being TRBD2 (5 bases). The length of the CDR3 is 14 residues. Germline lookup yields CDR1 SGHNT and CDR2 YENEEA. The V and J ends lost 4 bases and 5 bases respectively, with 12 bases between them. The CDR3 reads CASSSRNGDNEQFF. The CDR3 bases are TGTGCCAGCAGCTCCAGGAACGGGGACAATGAGCAGTTCTTC.

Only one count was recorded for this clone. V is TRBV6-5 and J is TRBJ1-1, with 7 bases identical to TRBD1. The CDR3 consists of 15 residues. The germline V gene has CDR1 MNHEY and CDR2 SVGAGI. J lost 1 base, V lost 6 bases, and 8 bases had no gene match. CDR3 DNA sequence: TGTGCCAGCAGACAAACCGGGACAGCGAACACTGAAGCTTTCTTT. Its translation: CASRQTGTANTEAFF.

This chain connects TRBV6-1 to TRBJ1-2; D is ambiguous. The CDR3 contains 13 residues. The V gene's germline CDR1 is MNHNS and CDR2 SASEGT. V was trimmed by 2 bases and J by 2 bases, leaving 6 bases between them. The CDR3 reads CASSEFRNYGYTF. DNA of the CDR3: TGTGCCAGCAGTGAATTTAGAAACTATGGCTACACCTTC.

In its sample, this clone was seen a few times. This CDR3 is CAGSRGLLTDTQYF. The CDR3 DNA follows: TGTGCCGGTTCCCGGGGTCTCCTCACAGATACGCAGTATTTT. The chain is built from TRBV28 and TRBJ2-3, with D possibly matching TRBD2 (5 bases). The V gene's germline CDR1 is MDHEN and CDR2 SYDVKM. V dropped 11 bases and J dropped 2 bases, with 17 bases sitting between them. The CDR3 length is 14 residues.

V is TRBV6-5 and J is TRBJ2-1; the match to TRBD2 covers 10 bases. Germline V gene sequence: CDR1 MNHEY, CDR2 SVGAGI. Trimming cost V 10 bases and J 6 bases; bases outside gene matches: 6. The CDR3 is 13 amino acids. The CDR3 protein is CATRTSGSNEQFF. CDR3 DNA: TGTGCCACCAGGACTAGCGGATCCAATGAGCAGTTCTTC.

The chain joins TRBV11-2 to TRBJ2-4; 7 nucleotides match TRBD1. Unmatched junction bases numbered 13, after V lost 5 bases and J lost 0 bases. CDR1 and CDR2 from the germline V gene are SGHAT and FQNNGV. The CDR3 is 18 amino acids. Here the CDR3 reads CASSRGQESPLAKNIQYF. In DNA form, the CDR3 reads TGTGCCAGCAGCCGCGGACAGGAATCCCCTCTAGCCAAAAACATTCAGTACTTC.

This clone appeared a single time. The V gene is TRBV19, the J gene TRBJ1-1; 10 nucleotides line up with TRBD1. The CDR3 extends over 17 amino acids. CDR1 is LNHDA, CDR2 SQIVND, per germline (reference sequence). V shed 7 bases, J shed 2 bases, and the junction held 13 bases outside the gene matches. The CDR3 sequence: CASIGPGQGKSNTEAFF. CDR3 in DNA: TGTGCCAGTATCGGCCCGGGACAGGGGAAATCTAACACTGAAGCTTTCTTT.

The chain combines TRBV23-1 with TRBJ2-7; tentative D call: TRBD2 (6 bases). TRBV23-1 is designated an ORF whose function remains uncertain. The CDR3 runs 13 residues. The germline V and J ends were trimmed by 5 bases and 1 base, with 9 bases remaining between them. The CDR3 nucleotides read TGCGCCAGCAGTGAAGGGACTTCCTACGAGCAGTACTTC. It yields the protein CASSEGTSYEQYF.

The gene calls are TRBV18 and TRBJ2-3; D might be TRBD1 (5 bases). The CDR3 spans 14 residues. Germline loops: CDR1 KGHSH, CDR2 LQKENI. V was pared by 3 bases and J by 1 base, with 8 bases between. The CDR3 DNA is TGTGCCAGCTCACCGACCAGGGGCACAGATACGCAGTATTTT. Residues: CASSPTRGTDTQYF.

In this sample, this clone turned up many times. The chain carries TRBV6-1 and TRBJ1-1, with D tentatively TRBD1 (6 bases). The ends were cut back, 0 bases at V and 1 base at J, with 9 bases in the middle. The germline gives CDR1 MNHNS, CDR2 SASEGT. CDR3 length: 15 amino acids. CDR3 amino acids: CASSEALGQNTEAFF. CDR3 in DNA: TGTGCCAGCAGTGAAGCCCTGGGACAGAACACTGAAGCTTTCTTT.

The CDR3, as DNA: TGTGCCAGCAGTTTTCAGGGGGGTAATCAGCCCCAGCATTTT. Protein: CASSFQGGNQPQHF. This sequence joins TRBV28 and TRBJ1-5; 7 bases agree with TRBD1. V was pared by 3 bases and J by 4 bases, with 3 bases of the junction left unmatched. CDR1 is MDHEN and CDR2 is SYDVKM in the germline V gene. The CDR3 runs 14 residues.

This CDR3 reads CASRLDSPSGELFF. The CDR3 DNA sequence: TGTGCCAGCAGACTGGACTCCCCTTCCGGGGAGCTGTTTTTT. The chain couples TRBV6-5 to TRBJ2-2, with D possibly matching TRBD2 (5 bases). There are 14 residues in the CDR3. Trimming cost V 6 bases and J 6 bases, with 14 bases left between them. Germline CDR1 MNHEY, CDR2 SVGAGI.

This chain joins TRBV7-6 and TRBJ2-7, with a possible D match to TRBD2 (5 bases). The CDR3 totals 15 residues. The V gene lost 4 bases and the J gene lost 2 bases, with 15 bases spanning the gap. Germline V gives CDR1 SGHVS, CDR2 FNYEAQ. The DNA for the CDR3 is TGTGCCAGCAGCTCCCAAATGAGCGGAACCTACGAGCAGTACTTC. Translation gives CASSSQMSGTYEQYF. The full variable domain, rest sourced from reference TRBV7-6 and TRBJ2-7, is GAGVSQSPRYKVTKRGQDVALRCDPISGHVSLYWYRQALGQGPEFLTYFNYEAQQDKSGLPNDRFSAERPEGSISTLTIQRTEQRDSAMYRCASSSQMSGTYEQYFGPGTRLTVT.

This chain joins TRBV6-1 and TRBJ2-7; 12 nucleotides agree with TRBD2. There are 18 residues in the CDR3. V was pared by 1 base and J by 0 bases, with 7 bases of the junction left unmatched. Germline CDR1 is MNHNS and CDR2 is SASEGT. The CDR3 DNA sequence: TGTGCCAGCAGTGAAGGGACTAGCGGGACCCTCCTCTCCTACGAGCAGTACTTC. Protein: CASSEGTSGTLLSYEQYF.

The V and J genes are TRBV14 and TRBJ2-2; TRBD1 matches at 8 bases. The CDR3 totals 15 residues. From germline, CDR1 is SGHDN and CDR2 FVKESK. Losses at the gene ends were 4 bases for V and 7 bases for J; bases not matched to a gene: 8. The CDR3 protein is CASSLGTGARGELFF. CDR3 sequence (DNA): TGTGCCAGCAGCCTAGGGACAGGTGCGCGCGGGGAGCTGTTTTTT.

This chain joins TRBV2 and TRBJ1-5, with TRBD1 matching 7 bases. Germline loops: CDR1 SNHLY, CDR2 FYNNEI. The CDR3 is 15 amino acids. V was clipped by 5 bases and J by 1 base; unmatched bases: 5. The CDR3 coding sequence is TGTGCCAGCAGTTTTGGACAGGTCAGCAATCAGCCCCAGCATTTT. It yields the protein CASSFGQVSNQPQHF.

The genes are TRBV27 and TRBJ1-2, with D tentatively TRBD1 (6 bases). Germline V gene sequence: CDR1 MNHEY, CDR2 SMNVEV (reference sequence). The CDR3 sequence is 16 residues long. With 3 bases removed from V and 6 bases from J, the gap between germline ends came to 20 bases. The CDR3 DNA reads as TGTGCCAGCAGTTTGAGGGGGGGGGCGAAGGTGCATGGCTACACCTTC. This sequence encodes CASSLRGGAKVHGYTF.

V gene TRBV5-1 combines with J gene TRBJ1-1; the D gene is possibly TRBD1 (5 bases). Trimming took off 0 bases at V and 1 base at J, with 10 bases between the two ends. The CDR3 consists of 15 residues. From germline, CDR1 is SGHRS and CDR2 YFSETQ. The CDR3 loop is CASSLGGAGNTEAFF. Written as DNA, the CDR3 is TGCGCCAGCAGCTTGGGGGGCGCTGGGAACACTGAAGCTTTCTTT.

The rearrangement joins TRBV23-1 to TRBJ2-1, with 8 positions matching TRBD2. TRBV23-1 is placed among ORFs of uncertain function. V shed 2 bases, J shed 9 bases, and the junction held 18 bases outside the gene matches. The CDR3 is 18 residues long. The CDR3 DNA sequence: TGCGCCAGCAGTCAACCTCGCCGGCTCCCAGCGGGAGTGACTGAGCAGTTCTTC. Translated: CASSQPRRLPAGVTEQFF.

CDR3 amino acids: CASSFAGRRGYTF. The CDR3 nucleotides are TGTGCCAGCAGTTTCGCGGGCCGAAGAGGCTACACCTTC. The rearrangement links TRBV27 to TRBJ1-2; D ambiguous. CDR1 is MNHEY and CDR2 is SMNVEV in the germline V gene (reference sequence). V was pared by 3 bases and J by 8 bases, with 13 bases between. The CDR3 contains 13 residues.